This TCR beta chain comes out of a study of regulatory T cells in long-lasting Graves disease. Study-wide results and limits: New patients shared 750 to 1,000 public clonotypes, fewer than the 2,500 to 3,500 shared by persistent patients.

This clonotype was recorded at least ten times. Its antigen is as yet unknown. Regarding time point: persistent/refractory GD, antithyroid drugs over 5 years with positive TRAb. The authors made the TCR library using RNA they extracted from PBMCs. Investigators report Graves' disease was diagnosed under American Thyroid Association guidelines. Assembly of TCR beta libraries relied on iRepertoire HTBI primers together with Arm-PCR of CDR3 regions. TCRdb reanalysed the multiplex PCR reads using MiXCR and keeps one entry per CDR3 protein. The data hold 350,000 to 450,000 distinct CDR3 sequences, with roughly 21% observed a single time. V lost 5 bases and J 2 bases, leaving 24 bases between the germline ends. This CDR3 is 18 amino acids long. In germline, CDR1 is MDHEN, CDR2 SYDVKM.

The chain has TRBV28 and TRBJ1-1; D is perhaps TRBD1 (5 bases). This clonotype was sampled from a female donor with Graves disease. Source: peripheral blood mononuclear cells (PBMCs), taken when the disease was refractory, from a patient treated with antithyroid drugs. The CDR3 nucleotides are TGTGCCAGCAGTCCCGATTATATGCGGGGGGGACTAAACACTGAAGCTTTCTTT. Amino acid sequence: CASSPDYMRGGLNTEAFF.